Reported below is one T cell receptor beta chain. What it binds is not known. As TCR cDNA was made by 5'RACE template switching, a universal primer site and UMIs were added. In TCRdb, the 5' RACE reads were re-called with MiXCR into one record per CDR3 protein. This table holds around 250,000 distinct CDR3 sequences, roughly 5.2% found once. The record originates from a study of T cells after yellow fever vaccination. Turning to the study itself: With SMART-Seq v4 Ultra Low Input, the fractions containing low cell numbers were prepared.

General observations from the study: Clonotypes appearing in both CD4 and CD8 compartments existed, and their share was small. By day 5 rather than day 15, the secondary response had peaked, though it was weaker.

The CDR3 length is 11 residues. CDR1 DFQATT and CDR2 SNEGSKA come from the germline V gene (reference sequence). V lost 4 bases and J lost 2, with 5 bases in between. This clonotype was sampled from a young man who received the YFV17D yellow fever vaccine. Material: CD4+ T cells sorted from PBMCs, obtained on the day of the yellow fever booster vaccination. V is TRBV20-1 and J is TRBJ2-5; D is uncertain. The CDR3 coding sequence is TGCAGTGCTAACAGACAAGAGACCCAGTACTTC. It specifies CSANRQETQYF.